Listed below are T cell receptor beta chains from one sample, sequenced in a study of blood T cell repertoires in COVID-19. TCRdb's copy holds only in-frame clones and misses some; the assay was immunoSEQ multiplex PCR. The sample includes 50,000 to 55,000 clones, 80% to 90% of them seen just once. Sequencing input: peripheral blood. The source of these receptors is a man aged 45-65 years with active COVID-19. Both conserved end residues are part of each CDR3. A D gene is named only where the DNA matches it firmly. The size field is filled for only some rows; it gives once, few, many or a size class.

j_call | v_call | d_call | clone_size | cdr3_nt | cdr3_aa
TRBJ1-1 | TRBV6-6 | TRBD1 | once | TGTGCCAGCAGACCCGAGGGGGCGGTCACTGAAGCTTTCTTT | CASRPEGAVTEAFF
TRBJ2-1 | TRBV4-1 | NA | NA | TGCGCCAGCAGCCAAGAGACTAACACCCCGAGGGAGGATGAGCAGTTCTTC | CASSQETNTPREDEQFF
TRBJ1-6 | TRBV6-6 | TRBD1 | NA | TGTGCCAGCAGTCCCTCGCCCGTCGACAGGGGGTTTAATTCACCCCTCCACTTT | CASSPSPVDRGFNSPLHF
TRBJ2-3 | TRBV7-9 | NA | NA | TGTGCCAGCAGCTCGTGGGGGCCCAGCACAGATACGCAGTATTTT | CASSSWGPSTDTQYF
TRBJ1-4 | TRBV2 | NA | NA | TGTGCCAGCTGGGCTTACCGGGGGGGGACTAATGAAAAACTGTTTTTT | CASWAYRGGTNEKLFF
TRBJ2-6 | TRBV7-2 | NA | NA | TGTGCCAGCAGCCCCACCAGGGGGGCCAACGTCCTGACTTTC | CASSPTRGANVLTF
TRBJ2-2 | TRBV6-6 | NA | NA | TGTGCCAGCAGTCGGGGCAGGGTCGGAGTGGGGACCGGGGAGCTGTTTTTT | CASSRGRVGVGTGELFF
TRBJ1-2 | TRBV29-1 | TRBD1 | NA | TGCAGCGTTGCCCCAGGGGGCTATGGCTACACCTTC | CSVAPGGYGYTF
TRBJ2-5 | TRBV3-1/TRBV3-2 | TRBD2 | NA | TGTGCCAGCAGCCAAGTCATAGCGGGAGGGCAGGAGACCCAGTACTTC | CASSQVIAGGQETQYF
TRBJ2-6 | TRBV11-2 | NA | few | TGTGCCAGCAGCTCGAGGAGCTCTGGGGCCAACGTCCTGACTTTC | CASSSRSSGANVLTF
TRBJ2-7 | TRBV5-1 | NA | NA | TGCGCCAGCAGCTTGGCCGCGGGGGCGCTTCCCGAGCAGTACTTC | CASSLAAGALPEQYF
TRBJ2-5 | TRBV5-5 | TRBD2 | NA | TGTGCCAGCAGCTTCGGGATAGCGGGGGGTTTAGAGACCCAGTACTTC | CASSFGIAGGLETQYF
TRBJ2-1 | TRBV18 | TRBD2 | once | TGTGCCAGCTCTGCCTCCAGCGGGGGGACTAATGAGCAGTTCTTC | CASSASSGGTNEQFF
TRBJ1-4 | TRBV7-2 | TRBD1 | NA | TGTGCCACTGCGGGGACAGGGCGCGAAAAACTGTTTTTT | CATAGTGREKLFF
TRBJ2-7 | TRBV5-1 | NA | few | TGCGCCAGCAGCTTGGGTATCGGTTCCTACGAGCAGTACTTC | CASSLGIGSYEQYF
TRBJ1-3 | TRBV6-6 | TRBD1 | NA | TGTGCCAGCAGTCCTACGGCGGGACAGCGAAACACCATATATTTT | CASSPTAGQRNTIYF
TRBJ2-3 | TRBV18 | TRBD2 | medium-sized | TGTGCCAGCTCACCACAAACTAGCGGCACAGATACGCAGTATTTT | CASSPQTSGTDTQYF
TRBJ2-1 | TRBV25-1 | TRBD2 | NA | TGTGCCAGCAGTGAATCCCCTAGCGGCAGTGACAATGAGCAGTTCTTC | CASSESPSGSDNEQFF
TRBJ1-5 | TRBV28 | NA | NA | TGTGCCAGCAGTCCACTGGATAGACTCTATAGCAATCAGCCCCAGCATTTT | CASSPLDRLYSNQPQHF
TRBJ1-1 | TRBV19 | NA | NA | TGTGCCAGTAGTATACGACAGAACACTGAAGCTTTCTTT | CASSIRQNTEAFF
TRBJ2-5 | TRBV15 | TRBD2 | NA | TGTGCCACCAGCATGCTCTCCTTAGCGGGGGTAGTTCAAGAGACCCAGTACTTC | CATSMLSLAGVVQETQYF
TRBJ2-7 | TRBV29-1 | NA | NA | TGCAGCGTTGCGGGGGGCAACGAGCAGTACTTC | CSVAGGNEQYF
TRBJ2-7 | TRBV9 | TRBD2 | once | TGTGCCAGCAGCGAGGGAGGGACGAGCTCCTACGAGCAGTACTTC | CASSEGGTSSYEQYF
TRBJ2-2 | TRBV6-1 | NA | NA | TGTGCCAGCAGTGATAGTGGCACCGGGGAGCTGTTTTTT | CASSDSGTGELFF
TRBJ2-5 | TRBV6-6 | TRBD2 | NA | TGTGCCAGCAGTCCTAGACTAGCGGTCCAAGAGACCCAGTACTTC | CASSPRLAVQETQYF
TRBJ2-1 | TRBV18 | NA | NA | TGTGCCAGCTCACCGGGCCAGGGGCGGTTGGATGAGCAGTTCTTC | CASSPGQGRLDEQFF